This entry describes one T cell receptor beta chain. What it binds is not known. Other DNA sequences in the same sample also yield this CDR3. This CDR3 has 11 amino acids. Germline CDR1 and CDR2: MDHEN and SYDVKM. Trimming removed 6 bases at V and 0 bases at J, with 2 bases between. These data are taken from a study of T cells in localized non-small cell lung cancer. Whole-study findings and limits: T cell clonality was highest in uninvolved adjacent lung, above tumor. There were a median roughly 54 of the top 100 tumor clones appearing in adjacent lung. Owing to sequencing of a solitary tumor region, heterogeneity cannot be discounted.

Libraries were prepared by immunoSEQ multiplex PCR; TCRdb keeps only in-frame clonotypes and omits some of them. The sample has some 37,000 clones, around 87% seen once. The rearrangement joins TRBV28 to TRBJ1-1; D gene uncertain. Specimen: peripheral blood, collected before any cancer treatment. The clonotype comes from a man aged 18 to 49 with stage I lung adenocarcinoma. The CDR3 reads CASRLNTEAFF. The CDR3 DNA follows: TGTGCCAGCAGATTGAACACTGAAGCTTTCTTT.